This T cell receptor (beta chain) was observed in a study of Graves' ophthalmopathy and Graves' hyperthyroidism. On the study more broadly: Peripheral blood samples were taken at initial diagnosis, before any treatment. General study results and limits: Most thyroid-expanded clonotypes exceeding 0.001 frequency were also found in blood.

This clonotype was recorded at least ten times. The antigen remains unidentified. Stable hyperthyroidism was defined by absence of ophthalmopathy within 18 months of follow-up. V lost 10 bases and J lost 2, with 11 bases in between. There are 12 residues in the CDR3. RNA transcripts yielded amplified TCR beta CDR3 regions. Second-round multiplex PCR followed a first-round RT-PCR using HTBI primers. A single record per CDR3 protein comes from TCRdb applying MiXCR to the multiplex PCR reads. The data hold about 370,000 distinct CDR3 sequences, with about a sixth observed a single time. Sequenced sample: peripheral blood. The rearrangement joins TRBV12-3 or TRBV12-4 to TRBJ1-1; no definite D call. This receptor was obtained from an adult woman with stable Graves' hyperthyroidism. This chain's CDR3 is CATRIKNTEAFF. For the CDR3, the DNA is TGTGCCACCCGAATTAAAAACACTGAAGCTTTCTTT.